This TCR beta chain was profiled in a study of blood T cells in healthy people across ages. General study points: Both naive CD4+ cell counts and diversity were greater in long-lived donors than in aged donors. Naive T cell percentage strongly correlated with TCR beta diversity. Diversity figures derived from one million T cells were judged to underestimate the true value. In older individuals, TCR beta diversity per million T cells was lower, falling roughly linearly with age.

The use of a sample-barcoded 5' primer and a J-beta primer mix characterized a second PCR of roughly 7 to 12 cycles. One entry per CDR3 protein, called by TCRdb with MiXCR from the 5' RACE reads. Among some 900,000 distinct CDR3 sequences listed, 40% to 60% were seen once. In this sample, this clonotype turned up a few times. The antigen is undetermined. Trimming left V 4 bases short and J 6 bases short, with 16 bases between. The CDR3 length is 14 residues. The sequence was collected from a man aged 25 to 45 in good health. The V and J genes are TRBV12-3 or TRBV12-4 and TRBJ2-7; D is undetermined. What was sequenced was blood. The CDR3: CASSSESISAEQYF. In DNA form, the CDR3 reads TGTGCCAGCAGTTCCGAAAGTATTTCGGCCGAGCAGTACTTC.